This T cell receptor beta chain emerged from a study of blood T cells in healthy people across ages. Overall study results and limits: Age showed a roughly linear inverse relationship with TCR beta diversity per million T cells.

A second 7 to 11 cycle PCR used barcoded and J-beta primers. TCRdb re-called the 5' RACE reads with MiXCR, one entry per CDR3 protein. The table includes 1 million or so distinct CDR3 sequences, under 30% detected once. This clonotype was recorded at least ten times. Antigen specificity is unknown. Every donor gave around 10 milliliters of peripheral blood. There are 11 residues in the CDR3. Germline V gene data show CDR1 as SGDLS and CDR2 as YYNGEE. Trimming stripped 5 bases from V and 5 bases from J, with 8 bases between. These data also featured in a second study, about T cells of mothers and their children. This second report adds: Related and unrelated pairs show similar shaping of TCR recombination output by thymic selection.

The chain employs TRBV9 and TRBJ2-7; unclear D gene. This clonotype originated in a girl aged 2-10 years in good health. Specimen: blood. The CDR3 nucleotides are TGTGCCAGCAGTAAGGACGACGAGCAGTACTTC. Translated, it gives CASSKDDEQYF.